Listed below are T cell receptor beta chains from one sample, sequenced in a study of shared clonotypes between healthy human individuals. The method was immunoSEQ multiplex PCR; TCRdb's version includes in-frame clones alone and lacks a portion of them. The sample yields about 590,000 clones, 95% seen once. The sequenced sample was naive CD8+ T cells sorted from blood. The receptors shown here come from a woman aged 30 to 39 in good health. The CDR3 runs from the conserved cysteine through the conserved F or W. The order of the fields is J gene, V gene, CDR3 protein.

TRBJ2-1 TRBV5-4 CASSWEGLADSNEQFF
TRBJ2-2 TRBV28 CASSFLAGVAGVAGELFF
TRBJ2-5 TRBV9 CASSVGGETQYF
TRBJ2-7 TRBV13 CASSLGLAASYEQYF
TRBJ2-7 TRBV13 CASSLEGQGSHEQYF
TRBJ2-1 TRBV4-1 CASSPQGNEQFF
TRBJ1-1 TRBV29-1 CSVEEIGHTEAFF
TRBJ1-2 TRBV7-9 CASSQTKGRDRGYYGYTF
TRBJ1-4 TRBV7-9 CASSFSDNEKLFF
TRBJ1-2 TRBV30 CAWSVSGSSGYGYTF
TRBJ2-7 TRBV9 CASSSIRADRRSSYEQYF
TRBJ1-1 TRBV27 CASSIQQGGTEAFF
TRBJ2-5 TRBV27 CASSPRLAGGPGEETQYF
TRBJ2-7 TRBV29-1 CSVPIETYEQYF
TRBJ2-1 TRBV11-2 CASSREYHNEQFF
TRBJ2-7 TRBV10-3 CAISDSYEQYF
TRBJ1-3 TRBV5-5 CASRDRDPSGNTIYF
TRBJ2-1 TRBV27 CASSLLGGTNEQFF
TRBJ2-7 TRBV7-9 CASSSPRPGDTYEQYF
TRBJ2-1 TRBV28 CASSPRQGYTRHEQFF
TRBJ1-5 TRBV6-1 CASSELGALQGNQPQHF
TRBJ2-3 TRBV7-8 CASQSLSEDTQYF
TRBJ2-2 TRBV19 CASSPGLSTGELFF
TRBJ1-4 TRBV28 CASSFRLNEKLFF
. TRBV4-1 CASSFLASLNYEQYF
TRBJ2-5 TRBV29-1 CSVEDGREETQYF
TRBJ2-3 TRBV19 CASSLLAGGTDTQYF
TRBJ2-2 TRBV7-6 CASSPGTENTGELFF
TRBJ2-7 TRBV27 CASRLGDSGSYEQYF
TRBJ1-6 TRBV4-1 CASRWGGQSPLHF
TRBJ2-1 TRBV4-1 CASSPLGASGTYNEQFF
TRBJ2-1 TRBV5-6 CASSLEGLAVDEQFF
TRBJ2-7 TRBV30 CAWSRDNSYEQYF
TRBJ2-7 TRBV9 CASSVAGGGDEQYF
TRBJ1-4 TRBV9 CASSPRIGNEKLFF
TRBJ2-2 TRBV10-3 CAIMVTLASQRGNTGELFF
TRBJ2-2 TRBV27 CASSLSSNLGTGELFF
TRBJ1-5 TRBV19 CASTPLAGPNQPQHF
TRBJ2-1 TRBV9 CASRAGPENEQFF
TRBJ2-7 TRBV10-3 CAISESGQTYEQYF
TRBJ1-1 TRBV5-4 CASSYGRLNTEAFF